Below, one TCR beta chain is given with its context. The same CDR3 also results from other DNA sequences found in this sample. This entry is derived from a study of blood T cell repertoires in COVID-19. About the study: Italy, Spain and the United States were the sources of the convalescent and acute COVID-19 samples.

V lost 3 bases to trimming and J lost 2 bases; unmatched junction nucleotides: 1. The CDR3 has 14 residues. In germline, CDR1 is KGHSH, CDR2 LQKENI. Profiled with immunoSEQ multiplex PCR; TCRdb holds only in-frame clones, not every one. The data contain 300,000 to 400,000 clones, roughly 90% of them singletons. The rearrangement uses TRBV18 and TRBJ2-7, with 10 bases fitting TRBD1. This sequence was found in a woman in her 30s with COVID-19, enrolled during active disease. Material for sequencing was peripheral blood. The CDR3 coding sequence is TGTGCCAGCTCACCGGGACAGGGGACCTACGAGCAGTACTTC. It specifies CASSPGQGTYEQYF.